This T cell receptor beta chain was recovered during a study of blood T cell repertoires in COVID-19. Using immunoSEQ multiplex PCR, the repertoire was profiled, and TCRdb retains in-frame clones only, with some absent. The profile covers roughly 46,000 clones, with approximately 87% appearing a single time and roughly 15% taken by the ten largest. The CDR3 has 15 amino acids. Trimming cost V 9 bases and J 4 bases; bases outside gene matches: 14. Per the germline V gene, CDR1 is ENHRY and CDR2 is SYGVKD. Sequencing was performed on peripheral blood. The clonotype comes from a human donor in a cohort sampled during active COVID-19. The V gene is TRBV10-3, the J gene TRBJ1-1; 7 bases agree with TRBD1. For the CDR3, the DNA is TGTGCCATAGGACAGGAATTAATTGGAGGCACTGAAGCTTTCTTT. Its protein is CAIGQELIGGTEAFF.